One and the same sample provided the 26 T cell receptor beta chains below, sequenced in a study of blood T cell repertoires in COVID-19. TCRdb's table, derived via immunoSEQ multiplex PCR, lists solely in-frame clones and lacks some. The sample lists about 270,000 clones; 85% were seen once. Sequenced input: peripheral blood. The receptors originated from a woman aged 50 to 60 with active or convalescent COVID-19.

This rearrangement joins TRBV20-1 to TRBJ1-5, with D maybe TRBD1 (6 bases). With 3 bases removed from V and 2 bases from J, the gap between germline ends came to 11 bases. The CDR3 is 14 amino acids. Germline assignment: CDR1 DFQATT and CDR2 SNEGSKA (reference sequence). The CDR3 loop is CSASEGGGNQPQHF. The CDR3 DNA follows: TGCAGTGCTAGTGAGGGGGGTGGCAATCAGCCCCAGCATTTT.

The chain uses TRBV27 and TRBJ1-1; no firm D call. The CDR3 sequence is 13 residues long. Deletions cut 4 bases from V and 1 base from J, with 7 bases between. CDR1 is MNHEY, CDR2 SMNVEV, per germline (reference sequence). The DNA of the CDR3 is TGTGCCAGCAGTTGGCAAAGGAACACTGAAGCTTTCTTT. The encoded protein is CASSWQRNTEAFF.

This clone was detected a few times. The chain uses TRBV6-5 and TRBJ1-1, with a tentative D call TRBD1 (6 bases). CDR3 length: 15 residues. CDR1 MNHEY and CDR2 SVGAGI come from the germline V gene. V dropped 8 bases and J dropped 0 bases, with 16 bases sitting between them. The CDR3 DNA sequence: TGTGCCAGCCAAAGGACAGAGAGCATGAACACTGAAGCTTTCTTT. This encodes CASQRTESMNTEAFF.

This clone was seen once. J is TRBJ1-5 and V is TRBV27; TRBD1 is a possible D gene (6 bases). The ends were cut back, 6 bases at V and 6 bases at J, with 18 bases in the middle. The germline CDR1 and CDR2 sequences are MNHEY and SMNVEV (reference sequence). CDR3 length: 15 amino acids. The CDR3 region is CASSLRGQNGQPQHF. The CDR3 DNA follows: TGTGCCAGCAGCCTGCGGGGGCAGAACGGTCAGCCCCAGCATTTT.

This clone occurred once. The chain has TRBV6-5 and TRBJ2-5, with TRBD2 as a possible D gene (6 bases). The CDR3 runs 13 residues. CDR1 is MNHEY, CDR2 SVGAGI, per germline. V lost 10 bases, J lost 2 bases, and 14 bases lay in between. This chain's CDR3 is CATWGLLQETQYF. CDR3 DNA sequence: TGTGCCACCTGGGGACTTTTACAAGAGACCCAGTACTTC.

The chain employs TRBV7-6 and TRBJ2-1; the match to TRBD2 covers 7 bases. The CDR3 runs 17 residues. The V segment lost 5 bases and the J segment 7 bases; nucleotides outside the gene matches: 17. CDR1 SGHVS and CDR2 FNYEAQ come from the germline V gene. CDR3 amino acids: CASSPRSGRRRRNEQFF. In DNA form, the CDR3 reads TGTGCCAGCAGCCCACGATCCGGGAGGCGTCGACGAAATGAGCAGTTCTTC.

The chain carries TRBV27 and TRBJ1-4; D might be TRBD1 (6 bases). V was clipped by 0 bases and J by 7 bases, with 15 bases between them. The germline V gene has CDR1 MNHEY and CDR2 SMNVEV (reference sequence). The CDR3 extends over 16 amino acids. This CDR3 reads CASSLSAGGQREKLFF. CDR3 DNA: TGTGCCAGCAGTTTATCGGCCGGGGGGCAGCGTGAAAAACTGTTTTTT. Full variable domain (missing parts from reference TRBV27 and TRBJ1-4): EAQVTQNPRYLITVTGKKLTVTCSQNMNHEYMSWYRQDPGLGLRQIYYSMNVEVTDKGDVPEGYKVSRKEKRNFPLILESPSPNQTSLYFCASSLSAGGQREKLFFGSGTQLSVL.

The sample holds a few counts of this clone. In DNA, the CDR3 is TGTGCCAGCACTATCTTAGGGGGGGCTGGAAACACCATATATTTT. This sequence encodes CASTILGGAGNTIYF. V and J are TRBV28 and TRBJ1-3; the D gene is possibly TRBD1 (6 bases). Deletions cut 7 bases from V and 2 bases from J, with 15 bases between. This CDR3 contains 15 residues. CDR1 is MDHEN and CDR2 is SYDVKM in the germline V gene.

The chain employs TRBV6-5 and TRBJ1-1; D is ambiguous. Germline assignment: CDR1 MNHEY and CDR2 SVGAGI. The CDR3 runs 12 residues. V lost 6 bases to trimming and J lost 3 bases, with 8 bases between them. The CDR3 bases are TGTGCCAGCAGGATCCCGGACACTGAAGCTTTCTTT. Protein sequence: CASRIPDTEAFF.

The V and J genes are TRBV28 and TRBJ1-2; D is perhaps TRBD1 (5 bases). The germline V gene has CDR1 MDHEN and CDR2 SYDVKM. V was shortened by 5 bases and J by 4 bases, with 11 bases between the two germline ends. The length of the CDR3 is 13 residues. The CDR3 DNA is TGTGCCAGCAGTAAGGGGCCGGGCTATGGCTACACCTTC. The encoded protein is CASSKGPGYGYTF.

For the CDR3, the DNA is TGTGCCAGCAGTGACTGGTCAGGGTCGGTTTTCTTT. Its translation is CASSDWSGSVFF. This sequence joins TRBV6-4 and TRBJ1-1; weak D call: TRBD1 (5 bases). The CDR3 totals 12 residues. Trimming shortened V by 1 base and J by 13 bases, and 13 bases separated the two germline ends. CDR1 is MRHNA and CDR2 is SNTAGT in the germline V gene.

The rearrangement joins TRBV6-5 to TRBJ1-4; TRBD1 matches 9 bases. V lost 4 bases, J lost 4 bases, and 7 bases stayed unmatched. The germline CDR1 and CDR2 sequences are MNHEY and SVGAGI. This CDR3 is built from 16 residues. The CDR3 nucleotides read TGTGCCAGCAGTTTTGACAGGGGGTATGGTAATGAAAAACTGTTTTTT. Protein: CASSFDRGYGNEKLFF.

This rearrangement joins TRBV19 to TRBJ1-3; D is perhaps TRBD1 (5 bases). CDR1 and CDR2 from the germline V gene are LNHDA and SQIVND (reference sequence). The CDR3 has 14 amino acids. V gave up 3 bases and J gave up 5 bases, with 11 bases separating them. For the CDR3, the DNA is TGTGCCAGTAGTATCCAGGGACTAAGAAACACCATATATTTT. Translated, it gives CASSIQGLRNTIYF. Using reference TRBV19 and TRBJ1-3 for the parts outside the CDR3, the full variable domain is DGGITQSPKYLFRKEGQNVTLSCEQNLNHDAMYWYRQDPGQGLRLIYYSQIVNDFQKGDIAEGYSVSREKKESFPLTVTSAQKNPTAFYLCASSIQGLRNTIYFGEGSWLTVV.

The chain joins TRBV18 to TRBJ2-3; 10 positions match TRBD2. From germline, CDR1 is KGHSH and CDR2 LQKENI. The CDR3 totals 18 residues. V dropped 2 bases and J dropped 1; count of bases not matched to a gene: 9. CDR3 amino acids: CASSPSSGRASGTDTQYF. CDR3 DNA sequence: TGTGCCAGCTCACCATCGAGCGGGAGGGCATCTGGCACAGATACGCAGTATTTT.

This clone was seen a single time. V is TRBV10-1 and J is TRBJ2-7; D is perhaps TRBD2 (6 bases). Trimming removed 3 bases at V and 3 bases at J, with 12 bases between. CDR1 WNHNN and CDR2 SYGVQD come from the germline V gene (reference sequence). The CDR3 sequence is 14 residues long. CDR3 region: CASSDGPAGYEQYF. The CDR3, as DNA: TGCGCCAGCAGTGATGGCCCAGCGGGCTACGAGCAGTACTTC.

This clone has a handful of counts. The V call is TRBV28, the J call TRBJ1-2; possibly TRBD1 for D (5 bases). Germline V CDR1 and CDR2: MDHEN, SYDVKM. This CDR3 comprises 13 residues. The ends were cut back, 8 bases at V and 5 bases at J, with 15 bases in the middle. The CDR3 is CASATGGRYGYTF. The DNA of the CDR3 is TGTGCCAGCGCTACCGGGGGAAGGTATGGCTACACCTTC.

The rearrangement joins TRBV20-1 to TRBJ1-1; TRBD1 is a possible D gene (5 bases). The CDR3 contains 15 residues. Germline V gives CDR1 DFQATT, CDR2 SNEGSKA (reference sequence). V lost 3 bases and J lost 1, with 15 bases in between. The CDR3 region has the DNA TGCAGTGCTAGTTCGCGACCTAGGGGGAACACTGAAGCTTTCTTT. Its protein is CSASSRPRGNTEAFF.

The chain employs TRBV28 and TRBJ1-4; 7 positions agree with TRBD1. Looked up from germline, CDR1 is MDHEN and CDR2 is SYDVKM. CDR3 size: 13 residues. V shed 7 bases, J shed 5 bases, and the junction held 4 bases outside the gene matches. The CDR3 is CASKGQLNEKLFF. The CDR3 DNA reads TGTGCCAGCAAGGGACAGCTGAATGAAAAACTGTTTTTT.

V is TRBV30 and J is TRBJ1-3; D is unresolved. Germline loops: CDR1 GTSNPN, CDR2 SVGIG (reference sequence). CDR3 length equals 11 residues. Trimming took off 8 bases at V and 4 bases at J, with 9 bases between the two ends. In nucleotides, the CDR3 is TGTGCCCGCGGGTCAGGAAACACCATATATTTT. Amino acid sequence: CARGSGNTIYF.

This clone appeared a few times. The chain joins TRBV28 to TRBJ2-7, with 8 bases aligning to TRBD2. Germline CDR1 reads MDHEN; CDR2 reads SYDVKM. The V gene end was trimmed by 4 bases and the J gene end by 3 bases; junction bases not matched to a gene: 8. The CDR3 is 15 amino acids. The CDR3 DNA reads as TGTGCCAGCAGTTGGACTAGCCAGGGGCACTACGAGCAGTACTTC. Its translation is CASSWTSQGHYEQYF.

The chain employs TRBV28 and TRBJ2-3, with D possibly TRBD2 on 5 matching bases. The germline V gene has CDR1 MDHEN and CDR2 SYDVKM. V was clipped by 4 bases and J by 0 bases, with 14 bases between them. The CDR3 runs 16 residues. The CDR3 sequence: CASSSRTGDSTDTQYF. The CDR3 DNA reads TGTGCCAGCAGTTCGCGGACTGGCGACAGCACAGATACGCAGTATTTT.

V usage is TRBV7-9 and J usage is TRBJ2-7; 7 nucleotides align to TRBD1. Looked up from germline, CDR1 is SEHNR and CDR2 is FQNEAQ (reference sequence). The trim removed 5 bases at V and 9 bases at J, leaving 7 bases unmatched. This CDR3 has 12 residues. The CDR3: CASSQWDSGQYF. CDR3 sequence (DNA): TGTGCCAGCAGCCAGTGGGACAGTGGGCAGTACTTC.

This clone was picked up a small number of times. The rearrangement joins TRBV7-9 to TRBJ2-1; possibly TRBD2 for D (6 bases). The ends were cut back, 2 bases at V and 8 bases at J, with 16 bases in the middle. There are 15 residues in the CDR3. The germline CDR1 and CDR2 sequences are SEHNR and FQNEAQ (reference sequence). The CDR3 spells CASSLPPAGWDEQFF. The CDR3 region has the DNA TGTGCCAGCAGCTTACCCCCCGCGGGATGGGATGAGCAGTTCTTC.

The chain carries TRBV3-1 (or the pseudogene TRBV3-2) and TRBJ2-5, with a possible D match to TRBD2 (6 bases). The CDR3 spans 15 residues. The V and J ends lost 1 base and 5 bases respectively, with 14 bases between them. Per germline, CDR1 LGHDT and CDR2 YNNKEL (reference sequence). The CDR3 here is CASSQAATRGETQYF. The CDR3 nucleotides are TGTGCCAGCAGCCAAGCTGCGACCCGGGGGGAGACCCAGTACTTC.

The genes are TRBV6-5 and TRBJ1-2, with TRBD1 identical over 7 bases. The CDR3 sequence is 14 residues long. V lost 6 bases, J lost 5 bases, and 9 bases stayed unmatched. In germline, CDR1 is MNHEY, CDR2 SVGAGI. The DNA for the CDR3 is TGTGCCAGCAGAACTAGACAGGGTTGGTATGGCTACACCTTC. Encoded protein: CASRTRQGWYGYTF.

The chain links TRBV19 to TRBJ1-2; D is unclear. The CDR3 length is 16 residues. Trimming stripped 3 bases from V and 4 bases from J, with 18 bases between. CDR1 and CDR2 (germline): LNHDA, SQIVND (reference sequence). The CDR3 region is CASSIGGPNPFYGYTF. CDR3 coding DNA: TGTGCCAGTAGTATCGGTGGTCCGAACCCATTCTATGGCTACACCTTC.